Shown below are 27 T cell receptor beta chains from a single sample sequenced in a study of blood T cell repertoires in COVID-19. Data came from immunoSEQ multiplex PCR; TCRdb stores just in-frame clones and leaves some out. The table has 120,000 to 150,000 clones, about four fifths seen once. The sequenced sample consisted of peripheral blood. These receptor sequences come from a human donor in a cohort sampled during active COVID-19.

This sequence joins TRBV19 and TRBJ2-2, with 7 bases lining up with TRBD1. The CDR3 extends over 17 amino acids. Germline values: CDR1 LNHDA, CDR2 SQIVND (reference sequence). V gave up 6 bases and J gave up 0 bases; unmatched junction bases: 10. Here the CDR3 reads CASRANRGQTNTGELFF. CDR3 DNA: TGTGCCAGTAGGGCTAATAGGGGACAGACGAACACCGGGGAGCTGTTTTTT.

V usage is TRBV28 and J usage is TRBJ2-5; tentatively, D is TRBD1 (5 bases). The CDR3 has 16 amino acids. The V end was cut by 4 bases, the J end by 4 bases, with 19 bases between. CDR1 is MDHEN, CDR2 SYDVKM, per germline. The chain's CDR3 is CASSSLLWDQGETQYF. The CDR3 DNA follows: TGTGCCAGCAGTTCCCTCCTTTGGGATCAGGGAGAGACCCAGTACTTC.

This chain connects TRBV6-6 to TRBJ2-7; 8 bases are shared with TRBD1. Germline V CDR1 and CDR2: MNHNY, SVGAGI (reference sequence). The CDR3 loop spans 15 amino acids. Trimming took 5 bases from V and 2 from J; bases not matched to a gene: 8. The CDR3 loop reads CASSTRTGNAYEQYV. Here the CDR3 DNA reads TGTGCCAGCAGTACGAGGACAGGGAATGCCTACGAGCAGTACGTC.

This clone showed up just once. J is TRBJ2-1 and V is TRBV18; tentative D call: TRBD1 (5 bases). Trimming took off 3 bases at V and 6 bases at J, with 9 bases between the two ends. Germline lookup yields CDR1 KGHSH and CDR2 LQKENI. This CDR3 has 13 residues. CDR3 residues: CASSPPGSNEQFF. The DNA for the CDR3 is TGTGCCAGCTCACCCCCAGGGTCCAATGAGCAGTTCTTC.

The genes are TRBV7-8 and TRBJ2-7; tentatively, D is TRBD1 (6 bases). CDR1 and CDR2 from the germline V gene are SGHVS and FQNEAQ. V was trimmed by 0 bases and J by 3 bases, leaving 21 bases between them. The CDR3 spans 18 residues. In DNA form, the CDR3 reads TGTGCCAGCAGCTTAGCCCCACGTGGGGGCCGAAGGGACTACGAGCAGTACGTC. This encodes CASSLAPRGGRRDYEQYV.

The chain recombines TRBV15 with TRBJ2-2; no definite D call. This CDR3 spans 13 amino acids. Germline loops: CDR1 LNHNV, CDR2 YYDKDF (reference sequence). Trimming pared 6 bases from V and 7 bases from J, leaving 12 bases between. Here the CDR3 DNA reads TGTGCCACCAGATCGACTGAGTACGGGGAGCTGTTTTTT. This translates into CATRSTEYGELFF.

The rearrangement uses TRBV2 and TRBJ1-1; TRBD1 is a possible D gene (6 bases). The CDR3 loop spans 14 amino acids. V was trimmed by 6 bases and J by 1 base, leaving 12 bases between them. Germline CDR1 SNHLY, CDR2 FYNNEI. In DNA, the CDR3 is TGTGCCAGCAGACCCGGGACAAGGAACACTGAAGCTTTCTTT. Its protein product is CASRPGTRNTEAFF.

The sample holds a few counts of this clone. The V gene is TRBV12-3 or TRBV12-4, the J gene TRBJ2-7; 7 bases map to TRBD2. The V gene end was trimmed by 9 bases and the J gene end by 7 bases; junction bases not matched to a gene: 6. The CDR3 extends over 11 amino acids. The CDR3 nucleotides read TGTGCCAGTCGACTAGCTCGGGAGCAGTACTTC. It encodes CASRLAREQYF.

The J gene is TRBJ1-2, the V gene TRBV6-6; TRBD1 might be the D (5 bases). V was trimmed by 5 bases and J by 4 bases, leaving 14 bases between them. CDR1 and CDR2 from the germline V gene are MNHNY and SVGAGI (reference sequence). The CDR3 has 14 residues. CDR3 sequence reads: CASSDRTPSYGYTF. CDR3 nucleotide sequence: TGTGCCAGCAGTGATAGGACACCGAGCTATGGCTACACCTTC.

The chain has TRBV24-1 and TRBJ1-2; 10 bases are a match to TRBD1. The ends lost 2 bases at V and 3 bases at J; junction bases unmatched: 2. Germline loops: CDR1 KGHDR, CDR2 SFDVKD. The CDR3 has 15 residues. The DNA of the CDR3 is TGTGCCACCAGTGATTCCGGGACAGGGGACTATGGCTACACCTTC. It translates to CATSDSGTGDYGYTF.

This chain connects TRBV27 to TRBJ1-4, with a weak D call TRBD1 (5 bases). Germline lookup yields CDR1 MNHEY and CDR2 SMNVEV (reference sequence). V lost 6 bases and J lost 7, with 15 bases in between. This CDR3 is built from 14 residues. The CDR3 here is CASSTRAGGEKLFF. The DNA for the CDR3 is TGTGCCAGCAGCACCAGGGCGGGGGGTGAAAAACTGTTTTTT.

The chain carries TRBV19 and TRBJ1-2; D is unresolved. This CDR3 contains 13 residues. V lost 5 bases to trimming and J lost 9 bases, with 16 bases between them. The germline CDR1 and CDR2 sequences are LNHDA and SQIVND (reference sequence). The CDR3 coding sequence is TGTGCCAGTAGTGCACAAACGGACGGGAGCTACACCTTC. This codes for CASSAQTDGSYTF. Full variable domain (outside the CDR3, taken from reference TRBV19 and TRBJ1-2): DGGITQSPKYLFRKEGQNVTLSCEQNLNHDAMYWYRQDPGQGLRLIYYSQIVNDFQKGDIAEGYSVSREKKESFPLTVTSAQKNPTAFYLCASSAQTDGSYTFGSGTRLTVV.

The rearrangement uses TRBV9 and TRBJ1-2, with 7 positions matching TRBD1. The CDR3 is made up of 13 amino acids. J gave up 3 bases and V 7 bases, and 6 bases lay outside the gene matches. Germline CDR1 reads SGDLS; CDR2 reads YYNGEE. CDR3 region: CASLGDSYYGYTF. DNA for the CDR3: TGTGCCAGCTTGGGGGACAGCTACTATGGCTACACCTTC.

This sequence joins TRBV5-1 and TRBJ1-3, with 7 bases that match TRBD1. The CDR3 spans 15 residues. Germline CDR1 and CDR2: SGHRS and YFSETQ. Trimming removed 4 bases from V and 2 bases from J; junction bases left unmatched: 6. In DNA, the CDR3 is TGCGCCAGCAGCCAGGCCCAGGGGGCTGGAAACACCATATATTTT. Its translation is CASSQAQGAGNTIYF.

This chain links TRBV30 with TRBJ2-2; D is perhaps TRBD2 (5 bases). Germline values: CDR1 GTSNPN, CDR2 SVGIG (reference sequence). V lost 2 bases and J lost 3, with 10 bases in between. The length of the CDR3 is 14 residues. The CDR3 nucleotides read TGTGCCTGGAGTACTGGACTTGACACCGGGGAGCTGTTTTTT. It specifies CAWSTGLDTGELFF.

This chain joins TRBV4-1 and TRBJ1-2; D gene ambiguous. V was trimmed by 0 bases and J by 1 base, leaving 18 bases between them. Germline V gene data show CDR1 as MGHRA and CDR2 as YSYEKL. The CDR3 totals 18 residues. CDR3 bases: TGCGCCAGCAGCCAAGATGCAGGCTTTAGGACTCATAACTATGGCTACACCTTC. Protein product: CASSQDAGFRTHNYGYTF.

This chain uses TRBV2 with TRBJ1-4, with a tentative D call TRBD1 (6 bases). Trimming stripped 3 bases from V and 6 bases from J, with 14 bases between. Germline V gene sequence: CDR1 SNHLY, CDR2 FYNNEI. The CDR3 is made up of 15 amino acids. CDR3 sequence reads: CASSETRGVYEKLFF. The CDR3 DNA reads as TGTGCCAGCAGTGAGACCAGGGGTGTTTATGAAAAACTGTTTTTT.

This clone appeared a single time. The gene calls are TRBV28 and TRBJ1-6; 7 bases map to TRBD1. The CDR3 covers 15 residues. Germline V lookup: CDR1 MDHEN, CDR2 SYDVKM. The V segment lost 7 bases and the J segment 8 bases; nucleotides outside the gene matches: 11. The CDR3 nucleotides are TGTGCCAGCAACATAGGAGGGACAGACTATTCACCCCTCCACTTT. Translation: CASNIGGTDYSPLHF.

The chain links TRBV29-1 to TRBJ2-4, with TRBD2 identical over 11 bases. The CDR3 is 15 amino acids. CDR1 and CDR2 (germline): SQVTM, ANQGSEA. J was trimmed by 9 bases and V by 5 bases; bases with no gene match: 12. The CDR3: CSVIDSGRAQGIQYF. Here the CDR3 DNA reads TGCAGCGTTATCGATAGCGGGAGGGCCCAGGGCATTCAGTACTTC.

This clone is a singleton in its sample. The chain has TRBV7-9 and TRBJ1-4; D possibly corresponds to TRBD1 (5 bases). The CDR3 runs 15 residues. Germline V gene data show CDR1 as SEHNR and CDR2 as FQNEAQ (reference sequence). Trimming cost V 3 bases and J 5 bases, with 13 bases left between them. The CDR3 protein is CASSLGGAWNEKLFF. The CDR3 nucleotides read TGTGCCAGCAGCTTGGGGGGTGCCTGGAATGAAAAACTGTTTTTT.

This clone was observed a handful of times. The chain couples TRBV3-1 (or the pseudogene TRBV3-2) to TRBJ2-1; 10 nucleotides line up with TRBD1. With 3 bases clipped from V and 15 bases from J, the junction kept 8 bases outside the gene matches. Germline assignment: CDR1 LGHDT and CDR2 YNNKEL (reference sequence). This CDR3 is built from 13 residues. CDR3 loop: CASSQTGGQTPFF. The CDR3 DNA sequence: TGTGCCAGCAGCCAGACAGGGGGCCAAACCCCGTTCTTC.

About this clone itself: Within the sample, other DNA sequences also encode this same CDR3. This chain joins TRBV7-9 and TRBJ2-1; TRBD2 might be the D (5 bases). The CDR3 is made up of 13 amino acids. CDR1 and CDR2 from the germline V gene are SEHNR and FQNEAQ (reference sequence). The ends were cut back, 0 bases at V and 7 bases at J, with 7 bases in the middle. CDR3 in DNA: TGTGCCAGCAGCTTAGCGGGCGGGAATGAGCAGTTCTTC. It specifies CASSLAGGNEQFF.

This sequence joins TRBV6-6 and TRBJ1-4; D is unclear. Germline CDR1 and CDR2: MNHNY and SVGAGI (reference sequence). The CDR3 has 13 residues. Trimming left V 6 bases short and J 5 bases short, with 10 bases between. CDR3 protein: CASRRAKNEKLFF. The CDR3 DNA follows: TGTGCCAGCAGGCGCGCCAAGAATGAAAAACTGTTTTTT.

The chain recombines TRBV20-1 with TRBJ2-2, with a possible D match to TRBD2 (5 bases). Germline CDR1 is DFQATT and CDR2 is SNEGSKA (reference sequence). The CDR3 is 11 residues long. Trimming stripped 6 bases from V and 7 bases from J, with 9 bases between. DNA of the CDR3: TGCAGTGCCCACCGGGGCGGGGAGCTGTTTTTT. It translates to CSAHRGGELFF.

The V and J genes are TRBV19 and TRBJ1-4; D is perhaps TRBD1 (5 bases). The CDR3 is 14 residues long. CDR1 is LNHDA, CDR2 SQIVND, per germline (reference sequence). V lost 3 bases and J 8 bases, leaving 13 bases between the germline ends. CDR3 in amino acids: CASSIGGAEEKLFF. CDR3 in DNA: TGTGCCAGTAGTATTGGTGGGGCGGAAGAAAAACTGTTTTTT.

This chain uses TRBV11-3 with TRBJ2-1; 7 positions agree with TRBD2. CDR1 SGHNT and CDR2 YENEEA come from the germline V gene. This CDR3 comprises 15 residues. The J segment lost 2 bases and the V segment lost 0 bases, leaving 1 base of the junction unmatched. CDR3 bases: TGTGCCAGCAGCTTAGATCTAGCGGCCTACAATGAGCAGTTCTTC. This translates into CASSLDLAAYNEQFF.

The V call is TRBV7-9, the J call TRBJ1-5; D is undetermined. Trimming left V 7 bases short and J 4 bases short, with 11 bases between. From germline, CDR1 is SEHNR and CDR2 FQNEAQ (reference sequence). The CDR3 has 13 amino acids. This CDR3 reads CASTSGFNQPQHF. CDR3 sequence (DNA): TGTGCCAGCACCTCGGGTTTTAATCAGCCCCAGCATTTT.